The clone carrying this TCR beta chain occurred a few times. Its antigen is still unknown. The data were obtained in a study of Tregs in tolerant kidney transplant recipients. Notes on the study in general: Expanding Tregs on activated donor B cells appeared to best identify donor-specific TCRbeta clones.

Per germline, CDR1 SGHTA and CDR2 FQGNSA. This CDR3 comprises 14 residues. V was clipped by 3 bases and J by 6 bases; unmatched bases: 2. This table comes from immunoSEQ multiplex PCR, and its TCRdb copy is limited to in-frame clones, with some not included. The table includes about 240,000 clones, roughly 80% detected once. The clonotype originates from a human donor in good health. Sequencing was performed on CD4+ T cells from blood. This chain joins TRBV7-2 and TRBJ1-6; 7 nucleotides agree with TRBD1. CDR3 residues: CASSLTGPNSPLHF. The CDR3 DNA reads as TGTGCCAGCAGCTTGACAGGGCCTAATTCACCCCTCCACTTT.